One sample yielded the 32 T cell receptor beta chains listed below, sequenced in a study of blood T cell repertoires in COVID-19. Clones were read by immunoSEQ multiplex PCR, and TCRdb kept only the in-frame ones, dropping some. Of 140,000 or so clones detected, approximately 88% appear once; the ten largest clones hold approximately 0.98%. Sequencing used peripheral blood. The receptors here all came from a woman between 50 and 59 years old with acute or convalescent COVID-19.

The rearrangement links TRBV2 to TRBJ2-1; 8 bases agree with TRBD2. CDR1 SNHLY and CDR2 FYNNEI come from the germline V gene. This CDR3 has 15 amino acids. Losses at the gene ends were 0 bases for V and 10 bases for J; bases not matched to a gene: 8. The CDR3 loop is CASSEAKASGLEQFF. In nucleotides, the CDR3 is TGTGCCAGCAGTGAAGCGAAGGCTAGCGGGCTAGAGCAGTTCTTC.

The V gene is TRBV12-3 or TRBV12-4, the J gene TRBJ1-2; 9 bases agree with TRBD1. The CDR3 covers 13 residues. The ends lost 8 bases at V and 3 bases at J; junction bases unmatched: 4. The CDR3: CASSRDRDYGYTF. As DNA, the CDR3 is TGTGCCAGCTCGCGGGACAGGGACTATGGCTACACCTTC.

The gene calls are TRBV12-3 or TRBV12-4 and TRBJ1-6; a weak D match, TRBD1 (5 bases). The CDR3 length is 13 residues. Trimming took off 6 bases at V and 15 bases at J, with 18 bases between the two ends. The CDR3 coding sequence is TGTGCCAGCAGACCTGGGGACCGGGGGATCCTCCACTTT. It specifies CASRPGDRGILHF.

The chain uses TRBV29-1 and TRBJ1-2; TRBD1 agrees at 8 bases. There are 14 residues in the CDR3. V lost 7 bases, J lost 2 bases, and 9 bases stayed unmatched. The germline gives CDR1 SQVTM, CDR2 ANQGSEA. The CDR3 spells CSGFGQGGNYGYTF. The CDR3 DNA reads as TGCAGCGGCTTCGGACAGGGAGGCAACTATGGCTACACCTTC.

The CDR3 nucleotides read TGTGCCAGTAGTCCCTTATTCAGGGCTAATGAAAAACTGTTTTTT. Residues: CASSPLFRANEKLFF. The chain combines TRBV19 with TRBJ1-4; perhaps TRBD1 as D (5 bases). V was pared by 5 bases and J by 3 bases, with 13 bases between. The CDR3 is made up of 15 amino acids. Germline V lookup: CDR1 LNHDA, CDR2 SQIVND (reference sequence).

The chain combines TRBV7-9 with TRBJ1-1; tentative D call: TRBD1 (6 bases). Looked up from germline, CDR1 is SEHNR and CDR2 is FQNEAQ (reference sequence). This CDR3 has 13 residues. V lost 3 bases, J lost 8 bases, and 13 bases lay in between. The CDR3 coding sequence is TGTGCCAGCAGCTTTACAGGGATTCTGGAAGCTTTCTTT. It codes for CASSFTGILEAFF.

The chain uses TRBV4-1 and TRBJ2-3; 8 positions match TRBD2. The CDR3 extends over 16 amino acids. J gave up 3 bases and V 1 base, and 6 bases lay outside the gene matches. CDR1 and CDR2 (germline): MGHRA, YSYEKL. CDR3 sequence reads: CASSQGGTGGTDTQYF. The CDR3 region has the DNA TGCGCCAGCAGCCAAGGGGGAACGGGGGGGACAGATACGCAGTATTTT.

The V and J genes are TRBV29-1 and TRBJ2-7, with 14 bases lining up with TRBD2. The germline V gene encodes CDR1 SQVTM and CDR2 ANQGSEA. V lost 7 bases, J lost 3 bases, and 17 bases stayed unmatched. This CDR3 comprises 18 residues. In DNA, the CDR3 is TGCAGCGCTGCCGGGACATCCGGGACTAGCGGGAGAGGCTACGAGCAGTACTTC. This gives the protein CSAAGTSGTSGRGYEQYF.

The chain carries TRBV5-1 and TRBJ1-6; no reliable D call. CDR1 is SGHRS, CDR2 YFSETQ, per germline. CDR3 length: 14 amino acids. Trimming cost V 4 bases and J 8 bases, with 13 bases left between them. In DNA form, the CDR3 reads TGCGCCAGCAGCGTAAGGGAGGCGGATTCACCCCTCCACTTT. It encodes CASSVREADSPLHF.

The V gene is TRBV5-1, the J gene TRBJ1-2, with a weak D call TRBD1 (6 bases). V dropped 0 bases and J dropped 8 bases, with 11 bases sitting between them. Germline V CDR1 and CDR2: SGHRS, YFSETQ. The CDR3 spans 13 residues. The CDR3 sequence is CASSLDRVGGYTF. Written as DNA, the CDR3 is TGCGCCAGCAGCTTGGACAGGGTGGGAGGCTACACCTTC.

The chain couples TRBV6-5 to TRBJ2-7; perhaps TRBD1 as D (6 bases). The length of the CDR3 is 13 residues. From germline, CDR1 is MNHEY and CDR2 SVGAGI. V was pared by 6 bases and J by 3 bases, with 12 bases between. The CDR3 DNA follows: TGTGCCAGCAGGGGACATGATTACTACGAGCAGTACTTC. Its translation is CASRGHDYYEQYF.

The chain combines TRBV7-3 with TRBJ1-6, with D maybe TRBD1 (5 bases). Germline lookup yields CDR1 SGHTA and CDR2 FQGTGA. Trimming left V 5 bases short and J 9 bases short, with 20 bases between. This CDR3 has 16 amino acids. DNA for the CDR3: TGTGCCAGCAGCCCTGGGGGGGAAGCCCTCCGTTCACCCCTCCACTTT. The encoded protein is CASSPGGEALRSPLHF.

The chain has TRBV7-9 and TRBJ2-2; D possibly corresponds to TRBD2 (5 bases). Per the germline V gene, CDR1 is SEHNR and CDR2 is FQNEAQ (reference sequence). Trimming cost V 5 bases and J 1 base, with 11 bases left between them. The CDR3 is 15 residues long. The chain's CDR3 is CASSTDGGNTGELFF. The DNA for the CDR3 is TGTGCCAGCAGCACGGACGGAGGGAACACCGGGGAGCTGTTTTTT. The whole variable domain, remainder taken from reference TRBV7-9 and TRBJ2-2, is DTGVSQNPRHKITKRGQNVTFRCDPISEHNRLYWYRQTLGQGPEFLTYFQNEAQLEKSRLLSDRFSAERPKGSFSTLEIQRTEQGDSAMYLCASSTDGGNTGELFFGEGSRLTVL.

The V call is TRBV2, the J call TRBJ1-4; D is perhaps TRBD1 (5 bases). Trimming pared 7 bases from V and 3 bases from J, leaving 9 bases between. The CDR3 runs to 13 residues. Germline values: CDR1 SNHLY, CDR2 FYNNEI. The CDR3 reads CASIRGSNEKLFF. CDR3 in DNA: TGTGCCAGCATTAGGGGTTCTAATGAAAAACTGTTTTTT.

This clone appeared a few times. This chain uses TRBV3-1 (or the pseudogene TRBV3-2) with TRBJ1-2, with no clear D. CDR1 is LGHDT, CDR2 YNNKEL, per germline (reference sequence). V was trimmed by 5 bases and J by 6 bases, leaving 13 bases between them. The CDR3 covers 13 residues. The DNA for the CDR3 is TGTGCCAGCAGCACAACAGCCCGCGATGGCTACACCTTC. It encodes CASSTTARDGYTF.

The gene calls are TRBV28 and TRBJ1-2; 8 nucleotides agree with TRBD1. The ends lost 11 bases at V and 7 bases at J; junction bases unmatched: 15. The CDR3 has 14 amino acids. The germline CDR1 and CDR2 sequences are MDHEN and SYDVKM. The CDR3 is CACLLGRGRGGYTF. The CDR3 bases are TGTGCCTGCCTTTTAGGCAGGGGGCGGGGTGGCTACACCTTC.

The chain links TRBV19 to TRBJ2-7; possibly TRBD2 for D (5 bases). Germline CDR1 LNHDA, CDR2 SQIVND (reference sequence). The CDR3 runs to 13 residues. The germline V and J ends were trimmed by 10 bases and 0 bases, with 13 bases remaining between them. The chain's CDR3 is CATRAVSSYEQYF. As DNA, the CDR3 is TGTGCCACGAGGGCAGTTTCCTCCTACGAGCAGTACTTC.

The chain carries TRBV11-2 and TRBJ2-1; TRBD2 aligns across 9 bases. The CDR3 contains 19 residues. In germline, CDR1 is SGHAT, CDR2 FQNNGV. Losses at the gene ends were 1 base for V and 8 bases for J; bases not matched to a gene: 18. CDR3 nucleotides: TGTGCCAGCAGCTTAGGCCTGTGGGACCCTAAGCGGGAGGACTATGAGCAGTTCTTC. Its protein product is CASSLGLWDPKREDYEQFF.

The chain uses TRBV6-1 and TRBJ2-1, with 12 bases that match TRBD2. The V gene end was trimmed by 0 bases and the J gene end by 8 bases; junction bases not matched to a gene: 5. Germline values: CDR1 MNHNS, CDR2 SASEGT. CDR3 length equals 16 residues. CDR3: CASSEAGLAGPDEQFF. CDR3 sequence (DNA): TGTGCCAGCAGTGAAGCAGGACTAGCGGGACCCGATGAGCAGTTCTTC.

The chain couples TRBV27 to TRBJ1-4; a possible D gene is TRBD1 (6 bases). The CDR3 length is 15 residues. V lost 8 bases, J lost 0 bases, and 13 bases lay in between. The germline CDR1 and CDR2 sequences are MNHEY and SMNVEV (reference sequence). The CDR3 coding sequence is TGTGCCAGCGGCGCGCCAGGGGCAACTAATGAAAAACTGTTTTTT. Its translation: CASGAPGATNEKLFF.

CDR3 amino acids: CASSDGPQSYNEQFF. The DNA of the CDR3 is TGTGCCAGCAGTGACGGGCCGCAATCCTACAATGAGCAGTTCTTC. The V and J genes are TRBV6-4 and TRBJ2-1, with unresolved D. The V gene lost 2 bases and the J gene lost 1 base, with 9 bases spanning the gap. CDR3 length equals 15 residues. Germline V CDR1 and CDR2: MRHNA, SNTAGT.

V usage is TRBV5-1 and J usage is TRBJ1-1, with D unresolved. The V end was cut by 0 bases, the J end by 0 bases, with 9 bases between. The germline CDR1 and CDR2 sequences are SGHRS and YFSETQ. The CDR3 runs 15 residues. Here the CDR3 DNA reads TGCGCCAGCAGCTTGGACACAGCCATGAACACTGAAGCTTTCTTT. Translated: CASSLDTAMNTEAFF.

This chain joins TRBV29-1 and TRBJ1-2; TRBD1 might be the D (6 bases). Germline loops: CDR1 SQVTM, CDR2 ANQGSEA. The CDR3 spans 13 residues. Trimming cost V 4 bases and J 3 bases, with 12 bases left between them. The CDR3, as DNA: TGCAGCGTTGTTTGGCACAGGGACTATGGCTACACCTTC. Protein product: CSVVWHRDYGYTF.

V and J are TRBV12-5 and TRBJ2-6; D ambiguous. The germline V gene encodes CDR1 LGHNT and CDR2 FRNRAP. The length of the CDR3 is 15 residues. V lost 5 bases and J 0 bases, leaving 8 bases between the germline ends. CDR3 sequence reads: CASGQISSGANVLTF. The CDR3, as DNA: TGTGCTAGTGGTCAGATCAGCTCTGGGGCCAACGTCCTGACTTTC.

The chain employs TRBV27 and TRBJ2-6; maybe TRBD1 (6 bases). The CDR3 contains 17 residues. The V gene lost 8 bases and the J gene lost 0 bases, with 17 bases spanning the gap. Per germline, CDR1 MNHEY and CDR2 SMNVEV (reference sequence). CDR3 region: CASCTPGHLSGANVLTF. DNA for the CDR3: TGTGCCAGCTGCACTCCGGGACACCTCTCTGGGGCCAACGTCCTGACTTTC.

Here the CDR3 DNA reads TGCGCCAGCAGCTTGGGACCCCGGACAGGGGGCGAATACGAGCAGTACTTC. Encoded protein: CASSLGPRTGGEYEQYF. The chain has TRBV5-1 and TRBJ2-7; 11 bases agree with TRBD1. The CDR3 contains 17 residues. Losses at the gene ends were 0 bases for V and 4 bases for J; bases not matched to a gene: 9. Looked up from germline, CDR1 is SGHRS and CDR2 is YFSETQ.

The rearrangement joins TRBV10-3 to TRBJ2-2, with a tentative D call TRBD2 (6 bases). V lost 3 bases to trimming and J lost 4 bases, with 12 bases between them. This CDR3 spans 15 amino acids. CDR1 is ENHRY, CDR2 SYGVKD, per germline. CDR3 DNA: TGTGCCATCAGTGAAGCGGGTCGTGGCACCGGGGAGCTGTTTTTT. Its translation: CAISEAGRGTGELFF.

The gene calls are TRBV27 and TRBJ2-1; 11 nucleotides agree with TRBD2. Germline assignment: CDR1 MNHEY and CDR2 SMNVEV (reference sequence). This CDR3 has 15 amino acids. V was clipped by 5 bases and J by 6 bases; unmatched bases: 6. CDR3 bases: TGTGCCAGCAGTCCCGGGACTAGCGGTCTCAATGAGCAGTTCTTC. As protein: CASSPGTSGLNEQFF.

V gene TRBV11-3 combines with J gene TRBJ2-2; D possibly corresponds to TRBD2 (6 bases). The CDR3 is 15 amino acids. Per the germline V gene, CDR1 is SGHNT and CDR2 is YENEEA. V dropped 3 bases and J dropped 0 bases, with 8 bases sitting between them. CDR3 DNA: TGTGCCAGCAGCTTGAGCGGGTCGAACACCGGGGAGCTGTTTTTT. Amino acids: CASSLSGSNTGELFF.

The chain employs TRBV9 and TRBJ2-5; TRBD2 matches 9 bases. Germline V gene sequence: CDR1 SGDLS, CDR2 YYNGEE. The CDR3 contains 15 residues. V lost 3 bases to trimming and J lost 4 bases; unmatched junction nucleotides: 7. CDR3 sequence reads: CASSGRLAGRETQYF. CDR3 nucleotides: TGTGCCAGCAGCGGCCGTCTAGCGGGGCGAGAGACCCAGTACTTC.

The chain uses TRBV25-1 and TRBJ2-3; 8 positions match TRBD2. Germline V gene lookup returns CDR1 MGHDK and CDR2 SYGVNS. This CDR3 has 17 amino acids. The trim removed 2 bases at V and 1 base at J, leaving 8 bases unmatched. The CDR3 loop is CASSEVSSGGRTDTQYF. DNA for the CDR3: TGTGCCAGCAGTGAAGTTTCGAGCGGGGGTCGCACAGATACGCAGTATTTT.

V is TRBV11-3 and J is TRBJ2-1, with D possibly TRBD2 on 6 matching bases. CDR3 size: 15 residues. V shed 1 base and J shed 7 bases, with 14 bases lying between them. Germline V gene sequence: CDR1 SGHNT, CDR2 YENEEA. The CDR3 loop is CASSLGGGAQNEQFF. The CDR3 coding sequence is TGTGCCAGCAGCTTAGGGGGCGGGGCCCAAAATGAGCAGTTCTTC.